The 20 T cell receptor beta chains listed next were all sequenced from one sample in a study of early T cells in non-severe SARS-CoV-2 infection (TCRdb year 2021). The library was produced with 5' RACE. These reads were obtained on a NextSeq 500. The public reads were reanalyzed by TCRdb: fastp trimming at Q25, MiXCR alignment, in-frame beta chains only. For every CDR3 protein sequence, its rows merge into one entry that carries the most common genes and DNA. The sample table holds 85,000 to 90,000 distinct CDR3 sequences, of which about an eighth were seen once. Roughly 6.4% of the sample belongs to the ten largest clones. Source material: whole blood. These receptor sequences come from an adult who was a healthcare worker with PCR-confirmed SARS-CoV-2 infection or an uninfected control (not recorded which).

The chain joins TRBV29-1 to TRBJ2-3; D is unclear. Germline V lookup: CDR1 SQVTM, CDR2 ANQGSEA. The V end was cut by 0 bases, the J end by 6 bases, with 7 bases between. The CDR3 length is 12 residues. CDR3 DNA sequence: TGCAGCGTTGAAGAGTGGGTTGATACGCAGTATTTT. Its protein product is CSVEEWVDTQYF.

Only a few counts were recorded for this clonotype. This chain's CDR3 is CASSAQRGGTEAFF. CDR3 bases: TGTGCCAGCAGTGCCCAGAGGGGAGGGACTGAAGCTTTCTTT. The rearrangement uses TRBV6-4 and TRBJ1-1, with D perhaps matching TRBD1 (5 bases). The CDR3 runs 14 residues. Germline V lookup: CDR1 MRHNA, CDR2 SNTAGT. V was clipped by 4 bases and J by 5 bases, with 14 bases between them.

This clonotype was observed many times. CDR3 in amino acids: CSAHSLAEAYEQYF. The CDR3, as DNA: TGCAGTGCCCATTCACTAGCGGAGGCCTACGAGCAGTACTTC. The gene calls are TRBV20-1 and TRBJ2-7; the match to TRBD2 covers 8 bases. V was clipped by 6 bases and J by 2 bases; unmatched bases: 9. CDR1 DFQATT and CDR2 SNEGSKA come from the germline V gene (reference sequence). The CDR3 runs to 14 residues.

CDR3 bases: TGTGCCAGCAGCCTCCACCGGAGCACTGAAGCTTTCTTT. The encoded protein is CASSLHRSTEAFF. V is TRBV7-3 and J is TRBJ1-1; no firm D call. The CDR3 is 13 amino acids. Germline-derived CDR1 and CDR2 are SGHTA and FQGTGA. Trimming left V 5 bases short and J 4 bases short, with 11 bases between. The whole variable domain, remainder taken from reference TRBV7-3 and TRBJ1-1, is GAGVSQTPSNKVTEKGKYVELRCDPISGHTALYWYRQSLGQGPEFLIYFQGTGAADDSGLPNDRFFAVRPEGSVSTLKIQRTERGDSAVYLCASSLHRSTEAFFGQGTRLTVV.

This clonotype was seen more than once but under ten times. The V and J genes are TRBV3-1 and TRBJ1-4; a possible D gene is TRBD1 (5 bases). The germline gives CDR1 LGHDT, CDR2 YNNKEL (reference sequence). This CDR3 region has 16 residues. Trimming stripped 5 bases from V and 8 bases from J, with 21 bases between. CDR3 coding DNA: TGTGCCAGCAGCTTGTTTGGGGCAGGGCCAAGCGAAAAACTGTTTTTT. As protein: CASSLFGAGPSEKLFF.

The rearrangement joins TRBV27 to TRBJ2-1, with TRBD2 matching over 11 bases. The CDR3 is 15 residues long. CDR1 and CDR2 (germline): MNHEY, SMNVEV (reference sequence). The J segment lost 10 bases and the V segment lost 5 bases, leaving 10 bases of the junction unmatched. The CDR3 coding sequence is TGTGCCAGCAGTCTACTAGCGGGAGCCCTTACGGAGCAGTTCTTC. It yields the protein CASSLLAGALTEQFF.

The CDR3 region is CASSPRAAGSYEQYF. CDR3 in DNA: TGTGCCAGCAGCCCCCGGGCAGCGGGAAGTTACGAGCAGTACTTC. The chain employs TRBV7-9 and TRBJ2-7, with 7 bases aligning to TRBD2. Germline V gene sequence: CDR1 SEHNR, CDR2 FQNEAQ (reference sequence). Trimming cost V 5 bases and J 4 bases; bases outside gene matches: 11. This CDR3 has 15 residues.

To note about this clonotype: One end of the junction does not line up with germline, which may come from a read error. V usage is TRBV6-2 or TRBV6-3 and J usage is TRBJ2-7; 13 bases agree with TRBD2. The CDR3 contains 16 residues. Germline V gene data show CDR1 as MNHEY and CDR2 as SVGEGT. This CDR3 is CASNFPGLAGTYEQHF. DNA for the CDR3: TGTGCCAGCAACTTCCCGGGACTAGCGGGGACCTACGAGCAGCACTTC.

This clonotype was counted a few times. J is TRBJ1-1 and V is TRBV10-3; 7 bases line up with TRBD1. CDR1 and CDR2 from the germline V gene are ENHRY and SYGVKD. V was clipped by 3 bases and J by 3 bases; unmatched bases: 4. This CDR3 is built from 14 residues. CDR3 loop: CAISEYRGDTEAFF. DNA for the CDR3: TGTGCCATCAGTGAATACAGGGGAGACACTGAAGCTTTCTTT.

Only a few counts were recorded for this clonotype. The rearrangement links TRBV29-1 to TRBJ2-1; 8 bases are shared with TRBD2. The germline V gene has CDR1 SQVTM and CDR2 ANQGSEA. The junction had 9 bases not matched to a gene; V was cut back by 1 base and J by 7 bases. This CDR3 has 15 residues. The CDR3 DNA follows: TGCAGCGTTGAAGGTCGAGCGGGAGAAGTTAATGAGCAGTTCTTC. Amino acid sequence: CSVEGRAGEVNEQFF.

This chain joins TRBV7-9 and TRBJ2-1; D may be TRBD1 (6 bases). The length of the CDR3 is 15 residues. Germline CDR1 and CDR2: SEHNR and FQNEAQ (reference sequence). The V and J ends lost 6 bases and 6 bases respectively, with 18 bases between them. DNA for the CDR3: TGTGCCAGCAGTCCACAGGGTTCTAACCTCAATGAGCAGTTCTTC. It encodes CASSPQGSNLNEQFF.

This chain uses TRBV7-9 with TRBJ1-2, with unresolved D. Germline assignment: CDR1 SEHNR and CDR2 FQNEAQ (reference sequence). V lost 4 bases to trimming and J lost 4 bases, with 13 bases between them. The CDR3 covers 14 residues. CDR3 nucleotide sequence: TGTGCCAGCAGCTCCTCTATGGCCGGCTATGGCTACACCTTC. Residues: CASSSSMAGYGYTF.

This clonotype has at least ten counts. V and J are TRBV28 and TRBJ1-1; unclear D gene. V dropped 5 bases and J dropped 12 bases, with 16 bases sitting between them. The germline CDR1 and CDR2 sequences are MDHEN and SYDVKM. CDR3 length: 12 amino acids. Here the CDR3 DNA reads TGTGCCAGCAGTCTTTCGGCCGGTAGGTCTTTCTTT. It is translated as CASSLSAGRSFF.

This chain connects TRBV12-3 or TRBV12-4 to TRBJ1-5; D is unclear. The V end lost 5 bases, the J end lost 3 bases, and 14 bases lay between the germline ends. The CDR3 has 15 residues. CDR3 in DNA: TGTGCCAGCAGTCCCCCCCCGACAAACAATCAGCCCCAGCATTTT. Translation: CASSPPPTNNQPQHF.

This clonotype came up many times. V gene TRBV28 combines with J gene TRBJ2-7, with 7 positions matching TRBD2. Germline trimming cut 6 bases from V and 0 bases from J; bases unmatched to any gene: 8. The CDR3 totals 15 residues. Germline V gene sequence: CDR1 MDHEN, CDR2 SYDVKM. The CDR3 loop reads CASSRTSAISYEQYF. The CDR3 DNA reads as TGTGCCAGCAGCCGCACTAGCGCGATCTCCTACGAGCAGTACTTC.

In its sample, this clonotype was seen a few times. This sequence joins TRBV7-3 and TRBJ2-1; 10 bases line up with TRBD2. This CDR3 comprises 14 residues. Germline V gene lookup returns CDR1 SGHTA and CDR2 FQGTGA. J lost 8 bases, V lost 2 bases, and 3 bases had no gene match. The DNA of the CDR3 is TGTGCCAGCAGCTTAGGACTAGCGGCCGATGAGCAGTTCTTC. Translated: CASSLGLAADEQFF.

This clonotype was counted at least ten times. The CDR3 region has the DNA TGTGCCAGCAGCTTAGCGCGGTGGGGACAGGTGAATGAAAAACTGTTTTTT. Translating gives CASSLARWGQVNEKLFF. This chain connects TRBV7-6 to TRBJ1-4; 8 nucleotides match TRBD1. Per the germline V gene, CDR1 is SGHVS and CDR2 is FNYEAQ. This CDR3 is built from 17 residues. Germline trimming cut 0 bases from V and 5 bases from J; bases unmatched to any gene: 8.

At least ten counts were recorded for this clonotype. The chain carries TRBV6-5 and TRBJ1-2; weak D call: TRBD1 (6 bases). The CDR3 totals 16 residues. The germline V and J ends were trimmed by 0 bases and 8 bases, with 19 bases remaining between them. Looked up from germline, CDR1 is MNHEY and CDR2 is SVGAGI. The CDR3 nucleotides are TGTGCCAGCAGTTACTCTTGGACAGCCGGCAGGGGAGGCTACACCTTC. It translates to CASSYSWTAGRGGYTF.

This clonotype was recorded at least ten times. The gene calls are TRBV2 and TRBJ2-1, with no clear D. V dropped 8 bases and J dropped 2 bases, with 13 bases sitting between them. The germline CDR1 and CDR2 sequences are SNHLY and FYNNEI. The CDR3 is 14 residues long. The CDR3 reads CASELEVTYNEQFF. The CDR3 DNA reads TGTGCCAGCGAGCTGGAAGTCACCTACAATGAGCAGTTCTTC.

The rearrangement links TRBV12-5 to TRBJ1-1; no firm D call. Trimming removed 7 bases at V and 4 bases at J, with 13 bases between. CDR3 length equals 13 residues. Germline V CDR1 and CDR2: LGHNT, FRNRAP. The CDR3 region is CASATNVGTEAFF. The CDR3 DNA reads TGTGCTAGTGCCACAAACGTAGGCACTGAAGCTTTCTTT.